This TCR beta chain was identified in a study of metastatic and nonmetastatic thyroid tumors. All patients were untreated before thyroid surgery. Germline V CDR1 and CDR2: DFQATT, SNEGSKA (reference sequence). Unmatched junction bases numbered 15, after V lost 3 bases and J lost 3 bases. The CDR3 length is 18 residues. TCRdb re-clonotyped the PCR reads via MiXCR. Here the sample spans around 6,000 clones, about 16% being singletons. This chain links TRBV20-1 with TRBJ2-7, with TRBD2 identical over 12 bases. Sample: tumor tissue. This TCR was recovered from a male donor with papillary thyroid cancer or a benign thyroid nodule (not recorded which). Some clones in this sample may be carry-over from other donors' samples. CDR3 coding DNA: TGCAGTGCTAGCTCGACTAGCGGGAGTATTGAGGTTCTCTACGAGCAGTACTTC. It translates to CSASSTSGSIEVLYEQYF.